This T cell receptor beta chain was recovered during a study of response to subunit inactivated influenza vaccine. Whole-study findings and limits: T cells newly recruited by each seasonal influenza vaccination are few, the authors suggested.

As regards this clonotype: What it recognizes is unknown.

Trimming took 5 bases from V and 6 from J, leaving 11 bases between them. Germline assignment: CDR1 SEHNR and CDR2 FQNEAQ (reference sequence). CDR3 length equals 13 residues. Each CDR3 protein is one row after TCRdb ran MiXCR on the RT-PCR reads. The sample carries roughly 570,000 distinct CDR3 sequences, 13% to 15% recorded once. The source of this sequence is a man between 45 and 60 years old who received an inactivated influenza vaccine. Sequenced here: PBMCs from blood, sampled roughly 13 days after vaccination. The chain carries TRBV7-9 and TRBJ1-5; unclear D gene. CDR3 residues: CASSTNGSQPQHF. The CDR3 DNA follows: TGTGCCAGCAGCACGAATGGCAGTCAGCCCCAGCATTTT.